A single TCR beta chain is shown here with its context. Antigen unknown. The data originate from a study of CD8 T cells in ankylosing spondylitis. This CDR3 has 14 residues. V dropped 6 bases and J dropped 0 bases, with 7 bases sitting between them. Germline loops: CDR1 SGHDT, CDR2 YYEEEE. Findings and caveats of the study: Made up of about eight highly homologous variants, a TCR beta motif appeared characteristic of ankylosing spondylitis blood.

Using quantitative 5'-RACE with molecular barcodes, the authors made TCR beta libraries. TCRdb re-analysed the 5' RACE reads in MiXCR, keeping a single row per CDR3 protein. Here the sample spans about 140,000 distinct CDR3 sequences, around a third being singletons. The source material was synovial fluid, either unsorted or a sorted T cell fraction (not recorded which). The gene calls are TRBV5-6 and TRBJ2-6; no reliable D call. This sequence originates from a male donor with ankylosing spondylitis. CDR3 protein: CASIPSSGANVLTF. Written as DNA, the CDR3 is TGTGCCAGCATCCCCTCCTCTGGGGCCAACGTCCTGACTTTC.